This TCR beta chain is drawn from a study of blood T cell repertoires in COVID-19. Background on the study: Spain, Italy and the United States supplied samples that represented acute and convalescent COVID-19. PBMCs, B-cell-depleted T cells, or T cells were the source of the cDNA or gDNA that made up the material.

The CDR3 is 11 amino acids. Per the germline V gene, CDR1 is LNHDA and CDR2 is SQIVND (reference sequence). V was clipped by 6 bases and J by 4 bases, with 6 bases between them. Libraries were prepared by immunoSEQ multiplex PCR; TCRdb keeps only in-frame clonotypes and omits some of them. The sample lists 350,000 to 400,000 clones; 85% to 90% were seen once. This receptor was identified in a young woman who had recovered from COVID-19. The chain couples TRBV19 to TRBJ1-1; D may be TRBD1 (5 bases). The material sequenced was PBMCs or T cells enriched from blood (not recorded which). The CDR3 region has the DNA TGTGCCAGTAGGGACACCACTGAAGCTTTCTTT. Its translation is CASRDTTEAFF.